This TCR beta chain comes out of a study of T cell responses to AZD1222 COVID-19 vaccine. Notes on the study in general: Scientists sampled the repertoires only once the peak T cell response had passed. Only 5 or 6 AZD1222 recipients were seropositive at baseline.

As for this clone: Its specificity is unknown.

This table comes from immunoSEQ multiplex PCR, and its TCRdb copy is limited to in-frame clones, with some not included. The sample consists of about 120,000 clones, roughly 89% of them appearing once. The receptor comes from an adult in good health. The material was peripheral blood, obtained on day 0 of AZD1222 vaccination.

In DNA form, the CDR3 reads TGTGCCACCAGTGATTCAGGGGAGAGTTACAATGAGCAGTTCTTC. Its translation is CATSDSGESYNEQFF. The rearrangement uses TRBV24-1 and TRBJ2-1; the D gene is possibly TRBD1 (6 bases). The CDR3 runs to 15 residues. CDR1 is KGHDR, CDR2 SFDVKD, per germline. V was clipped by 2 bases and J by 4 bases, with 11 bases between them.